Below, 8 T cell receptor beta chains from the same sample are listed, as sequenced in a study of CD8 T cells in Susac syndrome. Random hexamers were used to reverse transcribe the RNA input (about 0.5 to 1 ug). MiXCR, applied by TCRdb to the immunoSEQ multiplex PCR reads, yields one record per CDR3 protein. This table holds about 80,000 distinct CDR3 sequences, around 94% found once. The sample consisted of CD8+ T cells from PBMCs. The origin of the receptors is a human donor with Susac syndrome.

CDR3 loop: CASSLGDRGIYEQYF. Here the CDR3 DNA reads TGTGCCAGCAGCTTAGGGGACAGGGGGATCTACGAGCAGTACTTC. This chain connects TRBV7-6 to TRBJ2-7, with TRBD1 identical over 11 bases. J gave up 3 bases and V 1 base, and 2 bases lay outside the gene matches. Germline CDR1 SGHVS, CDR2 FNYEAQ. The CDR3 is 15 amino acids.

The genes are TRBV7-2 and TRBJ2-1; perhaps TRBD2 as D (6 bases). Germline V lookup: CDR1 SGHTA, CDR2 FQGNSA. Trimming left V 4 bases short and J 2 bases short, with 15 bases between. There are 16 residues in the CDR3. The CDR3 loop reads CASSSATGVPYNEQFF. As DNA, the CDR3 is TGTGCCAGCAGCTCTGCAACGGGAGTTCCCTACAATGAGCAGTTCTTC.

The rearrangement links TRBV5-6 to TRBJ1-3; D call uncertain. This CDR3 spans 14 amino acids. CDR1 is SGHDT and CDR2 is YYEEEE in the germline V gene. V lost 3 bases to trimming and J lost 0 bases, with 7 bases between them. As DNA, the CDR3 is TGTGCCAGCAGCTACGGTTCCTCTGGAAACACCATATATTTT. The encoded protein is CASSYGSSGNTIYF.

CDR3 amino acids: CAMFKGTGLTDTQYF. Here the CDR3 DNA reads TGTGCCATGTTTAAAGGGACAGGTCTGACAGATACGCAGTATTTT. The chain combines TRBV7-9 with TRBJ2-3; the match to TRBD1 covers 8 bases. Per germline, CDR1 SEHNR and CDR2 FQNEAQ (reference sequence). This CDR3 has 15 amino acids. V was pared by 10 bases and J by 3 bases, with 12 bases of the junction left unmatched. Full variable domain (missing parts from reference TRBV7-9 and TRBJ2-3): DTGVSQNPRHKITKRGQNVTFRCDPISEHNRLYWYRQTLGQGPEFLTYFQNEAQLEKSRLLSDRFSAERPKGSFSTLEIQRTEQGDSAMYLCAMFKGTGLTDTQYFGPGTRLTVL.

V is TRBV6-5 and J is TRBJ1-2; a weak D match, TRBD1 (5 bases). Germline lookup yields CDR1 MNHEY and CDR2 SVGAGI. V dropped 4 bases and J dropped 2 bases, with 11 bases sitting between them. The CDR3 extends over 14 amino acids. CDR3 loop: CASSWGTGNYGYTF. The CDR3 DNA sequence: TGTGCCAGCAGTTGGGGAACAGGAAACTATGGCTACACCTTC.

The V call is TRBV12-3 or TRBV12-4, the J call TRBJ2-5; 7 positions agree with TRBD1. This CDR3 comprises 16 residues. The V segment lost 6 bases and the J segment 5 bases; nucleotides outside the gene matches: 15. The CDR3 here is CASSLQGYGSNETQYF. The CDR3 bases are TGTGCCAGCAGCCTACAGGGGTACGGTTCAAACGAGACCCAGTACTTC.

This chain joins TRBV20-1 and TRBJ2-3; D uncertain. CDR1 is DFQATT, CDR2 SNEGSKA, per germline (reference sequence). V lost 0 bases, J lost 2 bases, and 15 bases lay in between. This CDR3 spans 16 amino acids. The CDR3 sequence: CSARELRHNLTDTQYF. In DNA form, the CDR3 reads TGCAGTGCTAGAGAACTTCGACACAACCTCACAGATACGCAGTATTTT.

The rearrangement uses TRBV12-3 or TRBV12-4 and TRBJ2-1; 12 bases match TRBD2. This CDR3 spans 18 amino acids. With 5 bases clipped from V and 2 bases from J, the junction kept 10 bases outside the gene matches. This CDR3 reads CASSLPKLAGGTYNEQFF. DNA for the CDR3: TGTGCCAGCAGTCTTCCTAAACTAGCGGGAGGCACCTACAATGAGCAGTTCTTC.